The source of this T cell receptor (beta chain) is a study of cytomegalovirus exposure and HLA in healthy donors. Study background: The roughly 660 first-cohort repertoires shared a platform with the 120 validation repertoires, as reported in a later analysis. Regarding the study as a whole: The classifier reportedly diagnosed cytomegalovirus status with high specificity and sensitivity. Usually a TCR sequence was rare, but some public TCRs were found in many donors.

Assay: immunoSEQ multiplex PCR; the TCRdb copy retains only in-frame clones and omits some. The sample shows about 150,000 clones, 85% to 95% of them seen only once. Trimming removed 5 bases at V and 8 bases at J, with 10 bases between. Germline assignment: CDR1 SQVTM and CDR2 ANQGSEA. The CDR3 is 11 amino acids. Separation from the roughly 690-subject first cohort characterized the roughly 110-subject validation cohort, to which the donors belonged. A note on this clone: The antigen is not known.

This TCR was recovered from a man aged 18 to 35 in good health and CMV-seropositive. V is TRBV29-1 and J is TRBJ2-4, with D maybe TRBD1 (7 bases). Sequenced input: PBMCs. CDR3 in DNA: TGCAGCGTTCAGGGGGAGGACATTCAGTACTTC. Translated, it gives CSVQGEDIQYF. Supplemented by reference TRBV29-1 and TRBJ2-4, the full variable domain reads SAVISQKPSRDICQRGTSLTIQCQVDSQVTMMFWYRQQPGQSLTLIATANQGSEATYESGFVIDKFPISRPNLTFSTLTVSNMSPEDSSIYLCSVQGEDIQYFGAGTRLSVL.